This entry features one T cell receptor beta chain sequence. This clonotype was found a few times. It lacks a known antigen. One base away there is no much larger clone; base qualities are not given. The sample's time point label is to be understood as: approximately 45 days after influenza vaccine administration. The method was RT-PCR. Sequenced using an Illumina HiSeq 2500. TCRdb reworked the public reads: Q25 trimming with fastp, MiXCR clone assembly, productive beta chains retained. Rows with one shared CDR3 protein collapse into an entry with the most common genes and DNA. This sample comprises 500,000 to 600,000 distinct CDR3 sequences, over 10% of them detected only once. The leading ten clones occupy about an eighth of the sample. The CDR3 holds 15 amino acids from the cysteine to the phenylalanine. CDR3 DNA only is kept here, 45 bases in frame from base 1. V is reduced by 7 bases and J by 1 base, leaving a spacing of 15 bases between them. The CDR1 and CDR2 encoded by the germline V gene are SNHLY and FYNNEI.

This entry belongs to a study of response to subunit inactivated influenza vaccine listed by TCRdb under 2018. Turning to the overall study: Deep quantitative profiling of the T cell receptor repertoire was used in the study to follow responses to a trivalent subunit inactivated influenza vaccine. Here is what the overall study found, with its caveats: According to the authors, only a limited number of new T cells may be recruited by each seasonal influenza vaccination.

The rearranged segments are TRBV2 and TRBJ2-3; perhaps TRBD2 is the D gene, with 5 bases matching. The sequenced sample was PBMCs from blood, obtained roughly 45 days after vaccination. This TCR was sampled from a man between 50 and 59 years old who received an inactivated influenza vaccine. Donor details come from another sample of the same person, matched by shared clones. CDR3 protein: CASTPRGDRTDTQYF. The base sequence is TGTGCCAGCACTCCCCGGGGAGACCGCACAGATACGCAGTATTTT.